These T cell receptor beta chains were read from a single sample in a study of OX40 agonist ivuxolimab in advanced cancers. Data came from immunoSEQ multiplex PCR; TCRdb stores just in-frame clones and leaves some out. The sample lists tens of thousands of clones, about 89% seen once, with roughly 0.75% in the top ten. The sequencing here drew on CD4+ or CD8+ T cells sorted from blood, taken in a trial of the OX40 agonist ivuxolimab. The receptor set was obtained from an adult with an advanced solid tumor such as melanoma, head and neck, liver or kidney cancer. Both conserved end residues are part of each CDR3. D genes are given only for firm matches. Not all rows give a size; the values are once, few, many and, for expanded clones, a class.

TRBJ1-2 TRBD1 TRBV2 NA TGTGCCAGCAGTCGGACAGGGGGCGCAGGGGAGGGTGGCTACACCTTC CASSRTGGAGEGGYTF
TRBJ1-6 TRBD1 TRBV9 NA TGTGCCAGCAGCCCCCAGACAGGGGGAGCACCCCTCCACTTT CASSPQTGGAPLHF
TRBJ1-1 TRBD1 TRBV6-5 NA TGTGCCAGCAGCCTGACAGGGGACATGGACACTGAAGCTTTCTTT CASSLTGDMDTEAFF
TRBJ2-6 NA TRBV5-1 NA TGCGCCAGCAGTCGAACCAGTAATACTGACTCTGGGGCCAACGTCCTGACTTTC CASSRTSNTDSGANVLTF
TRBJ1-5 NA TRBV19 NA TGTGCCAGTAGTACCAGGAGGGATCAGCCCCAGCATTTT CASSTRRDQPQHF
TRBJ1-1 NA TRBV30 NA TGTGCCTGGAGTTCCCCGGGGAGGGGTAACACTGAAGCTTTCTTT CAWSSPGRGNTEAFF
TRBJ1-2 NA TRBV6-6 once TGTGCCAGCACCAGTTACGGGGGAGATGATGGCTACACCTTC CASTSYGGDDGYTF
TRBJ1-2 NA TRBV5-6 NA TGTGCCAGCAGCGTTGGCTATGGCTACACCTTC CASSVGYGYTF
TRBJ1-2 NA TRBV6-6 once TGTGCCAGCAGTCAAAGCGGGGGGCGCGTCTTCTATGGCTACACCTTC CASSQSGGRVFYGYTF
TRBJ2-5 NA TRBV6-5 NA TGTGCCAGCAGTTACACCGGGACGGCCAAAGAGACCCAGTACTTC CASSYTGTAKETQYF
TRBJ1-5 NA TRBV6-1 few TGTGCCAGCACGGCAGGATACAATCAGCCCCAGCATTTT CASTAGYNQPQHF
TRBJ2-5 NA TRBV12-5 NA TGTGCTAGTGGTTTCGGGGGGCATGGGACCCAGTACTTC CASGFGGHGTQYF
TRBJ2-5 NA TRBV7-9 once TGTGCCAGCAGCTTAACAGGGAAGGAGACCCAGTACTTC CASSLTGKETQYF
TRBJ2-7 TRBD2 TRBV7-3 NA TGTGCCAGCAGCCTACTGCCAGCGGGAGTTCGCGAGCAGTACTTC CASSLLPAGVREQYF
TRBJ2-5 TRBD2 TRBV5-4 NA TGTGCCAGCAGCCCCCGGACTAGCGGGGGGCGAGAGACCCAGTACTTC CASSPRTSGGRETQYF
TRBJ2-2 TRBD2 TRBV7-6 NA TGTGCCAGCAGCCAGACGGGGGGCGGGGAGCTGTTTTTT CASSQTGGGELFF
TRBJ1-1 NA TRBV5-5 NA TGTGCCAGCAGCTCCGAGGGGTATGAAGCTTTCTTT CASSSEGYEAFF
TRBJ2-5 TRBD2 TRBV9 NA TGTGCCAGCAGCGTAGGGACTGGGACTAGTTATGAGACCCAGTACTTC CASSVGTGTSYETQYF
TRBJ2-1 NA TRBV7-2 NA TGTGCCAGCAGCTTAGCTGGGAGCTCCTACAATGAGCAGTTCTTC CASSLAGSSYNEQFF
TRBJ1-1 NA TRBV29-1 NA TGCAGCGTTGACGACAGGAGGTGGACTGAAGCTTTCTTT CSVDDRRWTEAFF
TRBJ2-1 NA TRBV4-2 NA TGTGCCAGCAGCCAAGAGGGGGGGGCGGGACCCTACAATGAGCAGTTCTTC CASSQEGGAGPYNEQFF
TRBJ2-6 NA TRBV6-1 NA TGTGCCAGCAGTGAAGAGAGGTCACCGTACTCTGGGGCCAACGTCCTGACTTTC CASSEERSPYSGANVLTF
TRBJ1-6 NA TRBV6-1 NA TGTGCCATCCGGACAGATATCGGACCCCTCCACTTT CAIRTDIGPLHF
TRBJ1-4 TRBD1 TRBV6-5 NA TGTGCCAGCAGTTACTCGGGACAGGGTGGTGAAAAACTGTTTTTT CASSYSGQGGEKLFF
TRBJ2-3 TRBD2 TRBV10-2 NA TGCGCCACCAGTTTGGGGGGACTAGCGGGTAACACAGATACGCAGTATTTT CATSLGGLAGNTDTQYF
TRBJ1-2 NA TRBV28 NA TGTGCCAGCAGTTTAGGACCCCGCATTGGGGGCTACACCTTC CASSLGPRIGGYTF
TRBJ1-4 NA TRBV5-4 NA TGTGCCAGCAGCCTCCCGGGACAACAAAATGAAAAACTGTTTTTT CASSLPGQQNEKLFF
TRBJ2-5 TRBD2 TRBV5-5 NA TGTGCCAGCAGCGGGTCGGGAGGGCTAGAGACCCAGTACTTC CASSGSGGLETQYF
TRBJ1-2 NA TRBV19 NA TGTGCCAGTAGTAGCGGACTGGTGGATGGCTACACCTTC CASSSGLVDGYTF
TRBJ2-1 TRBD1 TRBV10-2 NA TGCGCCAGCAGGACCGGGACAGGGGTGGGTGAGCAGTTCTTC CASRTGTGVGEQFF
TRBJ1-1 TRBD1 TRBV14 few TGTGCCAGCAGGCTCAGGGGGGGGACTGAAGCTTTCTTT CASRLRGGTEAFF
TRBJ2-5 TRBD1 TRBV7-2 NA TGTGCCAGCAGCTTGACAGGGGTGGTGTCAGAGACCCAGTACTTC CASSLTGVVSETQYF
TRBJ2-1 TRBD1 TRBV11-2 NA TGTGCCAGCAGCTCCCGGGACAGGGGCTATGAGCAGTTCTTC CASSSRDRGYEQFF
TRBJ2-3 TRBD1 TRBV18 few TGTGCCAGCTCACCGCGGACAGGGCTGACGGATACGCAGTATTTT CASSPRTGLTDTQYF
TRBJ2-1 NA TRBV5-1 NA TGCGCCAGCACCCCTATGGACTACGTCGGGAATGAGCAGTTCTTC CASTPMDYVGNEQFF
TRBJ2-7 TRBD1 TRBV19 NA TGTGCCAGTAGTACCCGACAGGGGACAGCCGAGCAGTACTTC CASSTRQGTAEQYF
TRBJ2-3 NA TRBV7-6 once TGTGCCAGCAGCTTAAGCCAAGAAAGTCCAGATACGCAGTATTTT CASSLSQESPDTQYF
TRBJ2-7 TRBD1 TRBV2 NA TGTGCCAGCAGTACCGGGACAGGGTTTATTGAGCAGTACTTC CASSTGTGFIEQYF
TRBJ1-2 NA TRBV27 NA TGTGCCAGCAGTATGTTCCGGGACGTCTATGGCTACACCTTC CASSMFRDVYGYTF
TRBJ1-2 NA TRBV30 NA TGTGCCTGGAGTAAGGCCCATACCCGGGGCTACACCTTC CAWSKAHTRGYTF
TRBJ1-2 TRBD1 TRBV5-1 NA TGCGCCAGCCGGGATCAAACCGGGACAGGGTATGGCTACACCTTC CASRDQTGTGYGYTF
TRBJ2-1 NA TRBV4-1 NA TGCGCCAGCAGCCAAACAGGGACTCCCCATTCCTACAATGAGCAGTTCTTC CASSQTGTPHSYNEQFF
TRBJ2-1 NA TRBV4-2 NA TGTGCCAGCAGCCAAGGTACGAATGAGCAGTTCTTC CASSQGTNEQFF
TRBJ1-6 TRBD1 TRBV30 once TGTGCCTGGAGTAGGGGCAGGGGGGATCTTAATTCACCCCTCCACTTT CAWSRGRGDLNSPLHF
TRBJ2-7 TRBD2 TRBV10-3 NA TGTGCCATCAGTGAGTCGAGCGGGAGCACCTACGAGCAGTACTTC CAISESSGSTYEQYF
TRBJ2-2 NA TRBV4-1 NA TGCGCCAGCAGCCAAGAGGCACAGGGAGTCACCGGGGAGCTGTTTTTT CASSQEAQGVTGELFF
TRBJ1-3 TRBD1 TRBV5-1 NA TGCGCCAGCAGCCGGCAGGGGGCAGCTGGAAACACCATATATTTT CASSRQGAAGNTIYF
TRBJ2-3 NA TRBV30 NA TGTGCCTGGAGTGTCGGGGCAGGGGGCACAGATACGCAGTATTTT CAWSVGAGGTDTQYF
TRBJ2-2 NA TRBV15 few TGTGCCACCAGCACGCGACGGGTGAACACCGGGGAGCTGTTTTTT CATSTRRVNTGELFF